What follows describes a single TCR beta chain. CDR1 is MGHRA, CDR2 YSYEKL, per germline. V was clipped by 5 bases and J by 0 bases; unmatched bases: 7. The CDR3 runs 15 residues. It was during active infection that Seattle patients were enrolled and then longitudinally followed. The sample belongs to a study of blood T cell repertoires in COVID-19. About the research overall: Sites in the United States, Italy and Spain provided acute and convalescent COVID-19 samples. Sample material is recorded as cDNA or gDNA derived from T cells, B-cell-depleted T cells, or PBMCs.

Sequenced by immunoSEQ multiplex PCR; TCRdb stores in-frame clones only, minus some. This repertoire shows 250,000 to 300,000 clones, 85% to 90% found once; its top ten account for about 10%. The source is a woman aged 25 to 39 with COVID-19, enrolled during active disease. V and J are TRBV4-1 and TRBJ2-7, with 7 bases matching TRBD1. Material for sequencing was peripheral blood. The CDR3 DNA reads as TGCGCCAGCAGCACCCGGGACAGCAACTCCTACGAGCAGTACTTC. Translating it yields CASSTRDSNSYEQYF.